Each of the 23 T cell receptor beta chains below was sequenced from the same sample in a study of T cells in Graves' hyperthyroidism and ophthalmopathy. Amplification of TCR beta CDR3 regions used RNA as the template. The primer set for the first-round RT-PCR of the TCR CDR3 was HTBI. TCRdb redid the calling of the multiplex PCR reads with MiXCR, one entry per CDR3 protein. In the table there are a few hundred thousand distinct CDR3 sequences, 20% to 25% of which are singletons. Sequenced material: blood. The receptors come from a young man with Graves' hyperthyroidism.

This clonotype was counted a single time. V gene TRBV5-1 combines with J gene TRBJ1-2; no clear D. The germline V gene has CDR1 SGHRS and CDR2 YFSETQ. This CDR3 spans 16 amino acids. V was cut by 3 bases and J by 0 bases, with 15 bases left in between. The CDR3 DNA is TGCGCCAGCAGCTCGGACGGCGGGAGAGCTAACTATGGCTACACCTTC. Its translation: CASSSDGGRANYGYTF.

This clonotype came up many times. CDR3 in DNA: TGTGCCAGCAGTTACCAGACCGTACAGGGGTGCAATCAGCCCCAGCATTTT. It yields the protein CASSYQTVQGCNQPQHF. The V gene is TRBV6-5, the J gene TRBJ1-5; 7 bases are shared with TRBD1. Germline V gene sequence: CDR1 MNHEY, CDR2 SVGAGI. Trimming at V came to 2 bases and at J to 2 bases, leaving 9 bases not matched to a gene. The CDR3 extends over 17 amino acids.

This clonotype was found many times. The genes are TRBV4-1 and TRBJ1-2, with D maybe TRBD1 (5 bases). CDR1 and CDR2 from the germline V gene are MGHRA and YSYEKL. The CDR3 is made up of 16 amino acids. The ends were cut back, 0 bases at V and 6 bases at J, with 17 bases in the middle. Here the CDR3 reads CASSQEWDGSWHGYTF. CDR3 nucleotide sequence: TGCGCCAGCAGCCAAGAATGGGACGGCTCCTGGCATGGCTACACCTTC.

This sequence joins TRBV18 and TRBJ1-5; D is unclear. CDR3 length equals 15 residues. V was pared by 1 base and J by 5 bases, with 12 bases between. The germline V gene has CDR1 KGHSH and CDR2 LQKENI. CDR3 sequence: CASSPLGSLDQPQHF. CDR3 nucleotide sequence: TGTGCCAGCTCACCACTCGGGTCCCTGGATCAGCCCCAGCATTTT.

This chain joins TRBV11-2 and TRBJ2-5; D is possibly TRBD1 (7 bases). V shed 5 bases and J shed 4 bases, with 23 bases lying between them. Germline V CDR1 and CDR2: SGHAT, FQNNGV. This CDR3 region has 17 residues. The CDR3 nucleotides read TGTGCCAGCAGCCAAAGGGGGGACGCCAGGGGGAGAGAGACCCAGTACTTC. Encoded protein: CASSQRGDARGRETQYF.

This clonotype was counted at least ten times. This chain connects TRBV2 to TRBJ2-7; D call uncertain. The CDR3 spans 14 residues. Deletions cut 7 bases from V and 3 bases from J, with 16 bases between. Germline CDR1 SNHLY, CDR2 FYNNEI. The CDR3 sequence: CASTAPGPIYEQYF. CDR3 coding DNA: TGTGCCAGCACCGCCCCGGGCCCAATCTACGAGCAGTACTTC.

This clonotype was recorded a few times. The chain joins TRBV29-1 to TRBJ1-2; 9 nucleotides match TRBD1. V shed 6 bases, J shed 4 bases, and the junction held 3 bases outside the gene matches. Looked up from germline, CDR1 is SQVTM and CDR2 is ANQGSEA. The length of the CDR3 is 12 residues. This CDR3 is CSVDRGGYGYTF. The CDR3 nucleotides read TGCAGCGTGGACAGGGGAGGCTATGGCTACACCTTC.

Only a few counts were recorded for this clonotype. CDR3 nucleotide sequence: TGTGCCACCCAGAGAACAGGCAGCACCGGGGAGCTGTTTTTT. It encodes CATQRTGSTGELFF. The chain uses TRBV15 and TRBJ2-2, with a weak D call TRBD1 (5 bases). This CDR3 is 14 amino acids long. Germline V gene lookup returns CDR1 LNHNV and CDR2 YYDKDF (reference sequence). V was shortened by 8 bases and J by 4 bases, with 14 bases between the two germline ends.

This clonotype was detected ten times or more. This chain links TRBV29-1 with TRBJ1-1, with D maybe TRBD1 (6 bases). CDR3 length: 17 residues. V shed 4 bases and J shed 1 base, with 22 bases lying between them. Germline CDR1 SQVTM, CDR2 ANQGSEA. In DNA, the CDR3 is TGCAGCGTTGTGCGCCAGGGGAAATTAGGAGAGAACACTGAAGCTTTCTTT. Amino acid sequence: CSVVRQGKLGENTEAFF.

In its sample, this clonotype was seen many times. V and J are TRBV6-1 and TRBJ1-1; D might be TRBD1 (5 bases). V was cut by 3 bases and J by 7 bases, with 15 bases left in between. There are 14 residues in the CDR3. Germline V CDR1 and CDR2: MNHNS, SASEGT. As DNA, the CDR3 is TGTGCCAGCAGTGACCACAGGTTGCGTCGTGAAGCTTTCTTT. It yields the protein CASSDHRLRREAFF.

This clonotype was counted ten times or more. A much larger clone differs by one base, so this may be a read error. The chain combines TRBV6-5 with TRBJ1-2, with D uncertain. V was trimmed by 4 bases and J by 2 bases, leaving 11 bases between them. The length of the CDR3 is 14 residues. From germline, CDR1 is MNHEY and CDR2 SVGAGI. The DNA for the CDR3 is TGTGCCAGCAGTTTAAACGGGGTCAACTATGGCTACACCTTC. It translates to CASSLNGVNYGYTF.

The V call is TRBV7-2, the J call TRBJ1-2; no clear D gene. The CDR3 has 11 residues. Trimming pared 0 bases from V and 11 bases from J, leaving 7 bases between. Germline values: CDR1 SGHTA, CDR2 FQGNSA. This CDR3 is CASSLAWFYTF. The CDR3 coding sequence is TGTGCCAGCAGCTTAGCCTGGTTTTACACCTTC. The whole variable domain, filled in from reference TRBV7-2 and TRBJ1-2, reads GAGVSQSPSNKVTEKGKDVELRCDPISGHTALYWYRQSLGQGLEFLIYFQGNSAPDKSGLPSDRFSAERTGGSVSTLTIQRTQQEDSAVYLCASSLAWFYTFGSGTRLTVV.

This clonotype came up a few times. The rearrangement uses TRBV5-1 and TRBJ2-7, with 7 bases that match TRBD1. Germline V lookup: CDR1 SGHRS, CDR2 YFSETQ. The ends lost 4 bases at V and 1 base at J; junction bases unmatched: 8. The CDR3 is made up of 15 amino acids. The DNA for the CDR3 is TGCGCCAGCAGCCCTCAGTCGACAGGGTCCTACGAGCAGTACTTC. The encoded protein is CASSPQSTGSYEQYF.

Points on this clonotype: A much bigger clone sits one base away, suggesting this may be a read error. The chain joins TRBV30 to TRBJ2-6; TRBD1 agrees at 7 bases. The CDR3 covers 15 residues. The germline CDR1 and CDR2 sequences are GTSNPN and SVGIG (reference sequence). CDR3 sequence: CARSVGGGGANVLTF. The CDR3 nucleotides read TGTGCCCGGAGTGTAGGGGGCGGTGGGGCCAACGTCCTGACTTTC.

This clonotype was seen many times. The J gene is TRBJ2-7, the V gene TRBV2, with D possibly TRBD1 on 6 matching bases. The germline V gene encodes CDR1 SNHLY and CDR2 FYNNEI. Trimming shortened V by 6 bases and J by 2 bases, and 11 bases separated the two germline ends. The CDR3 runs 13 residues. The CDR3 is CASRVTGTYEQYF. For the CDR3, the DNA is TGTGCCAGCAGAGTTACAGGGACCTACGAGCAGTACTTC. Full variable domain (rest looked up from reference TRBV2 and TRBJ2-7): EPEVTQTPSHQVTQMGQEVILRCVPISNHLYFYWYRQILGQKVEFLVSFYNNEISEKSEIFDDQFSVERPDGSNFTLKIRSTKLEDSAMYFCASRVTGTYEQYFGPGTRLTVT.

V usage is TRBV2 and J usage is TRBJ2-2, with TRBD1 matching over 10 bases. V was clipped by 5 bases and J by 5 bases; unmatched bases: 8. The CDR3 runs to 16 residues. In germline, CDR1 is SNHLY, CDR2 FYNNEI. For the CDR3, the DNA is TGTGCCAGCAGTAAAATCCCGGGACAGGGGACCGGGGAGCTGTTTTTT. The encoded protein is CASSKIPGQGTGELFF.

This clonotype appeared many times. CDR3 nucleotides: TGTGCCAGCAGCGTGGACAATGGGGGAACTGAAGCTTTCTTT. Translating gives CASSVDNGGTEAFF. The chain has TRBV9 and TRBJ1-1, with a possible D match to TRBD1 (5 bases). CDR3 size: 14 residues. V was shortened by 2 bases and J by 5 bases, with 13 bases between the two germline ends. The V gene's germline CDR1 is SGDLS and CDR2 YYNGEE.

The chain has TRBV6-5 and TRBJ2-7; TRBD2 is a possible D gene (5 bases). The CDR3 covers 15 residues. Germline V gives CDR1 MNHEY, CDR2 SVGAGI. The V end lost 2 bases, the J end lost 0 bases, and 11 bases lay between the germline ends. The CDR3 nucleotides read TGTGCCAGCAGTTACGCCCGGGGATCCTCCTACGAGCAGTACTTC. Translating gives CASSYARGSSYEQYF.

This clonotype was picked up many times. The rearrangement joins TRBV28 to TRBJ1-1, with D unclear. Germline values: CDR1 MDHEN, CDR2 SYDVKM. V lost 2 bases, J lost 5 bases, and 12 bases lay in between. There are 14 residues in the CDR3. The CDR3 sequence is CASSLVRRGTEAFF. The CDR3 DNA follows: TGTGCCAGCAGTTTAGTCAGGAGAGGGACTGAAGCTTTCTTT.

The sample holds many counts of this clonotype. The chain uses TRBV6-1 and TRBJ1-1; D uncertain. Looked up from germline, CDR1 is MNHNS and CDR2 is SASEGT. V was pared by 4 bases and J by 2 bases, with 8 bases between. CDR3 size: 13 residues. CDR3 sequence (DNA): TGTGCCAGCAGTGCAGGAACAAACACTGAAGCTTTCTTT. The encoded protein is CASSAGTNTEAFF.

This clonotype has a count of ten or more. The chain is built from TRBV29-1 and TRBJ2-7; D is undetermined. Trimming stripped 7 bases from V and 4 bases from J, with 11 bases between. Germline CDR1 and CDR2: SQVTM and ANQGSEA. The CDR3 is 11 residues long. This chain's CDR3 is CSARKDYEQYF. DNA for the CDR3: TGCAGCGCCCGGAAGGATTACGAGCAGTACTTC.

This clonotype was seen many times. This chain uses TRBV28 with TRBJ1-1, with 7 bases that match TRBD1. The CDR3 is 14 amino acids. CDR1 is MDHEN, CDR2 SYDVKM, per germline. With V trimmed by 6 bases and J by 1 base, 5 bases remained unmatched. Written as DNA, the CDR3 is TGTGCCAGCAGGACGGGACAGAAGAACACTGAAGCTTTCTTT. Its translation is CASRTGQKNTEAFF. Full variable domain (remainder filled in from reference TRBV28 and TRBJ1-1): DVKVTQSSRYLVKRTGEKVFLECVQDMDHENMFWYRQDPGLGLRLIYFSYDVKMKEKGDIPEGYSVSREKKERFSLILESASTNQTSMYLCASRTGQKNTEAFFGQGTRLTVV.

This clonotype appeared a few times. CDR3: CASSFFSGGRETQYF. DNA of the CDR3: TGTGCCAGCAGCTTCTTTAGCGGGGGTCGAGAGACCCAGTACTTC. The chain joins TRBV5-6 to TRBJ2-5, with 9 bases identical to TRBD2. Germline values: CDR1 SGHDT, CDR2 YYEEEE. V shed 2 bases, J shed 4 bases, and the junction held 6 bases outside the gene matches. The length of the CDR3 is 15 residues.